This T cell receptor beta chain was sequenced during a study of cytomegalovirus exposure and HLA in healthy donors. This clone is a singleton in its sample. Its target is unknown. Some clones are missing from TCRdb's copy, which holds only in-frame ones; the method was immunoSEQ multiplex PCR. The repertoire holds around 130,000 clones, with roughly nine tenths as singletons. Trimming at V came to 6 bases and at J to 11 bases, leaving 17 bases not matched to a gene. This CDR3 is built from 17 residues. Per the germline V gene, CDR1 is MDHEN and CDR2 is SYDVKM. Findings of the study overall: In the 130 or so validation repertoires, a later analysis found that first-cohort TCR clusters tended to co-occur.

The specimen was PBMCs. This TCR derives from a young man in good health and CMV-seronegative. The genes are TRBV28 and TRBJ1-6; 9 nucleotides line up with TRBD1. The CDR3 spells CASRTPFVGQGWAPLHF. The CDR3 DNA reads TGTGCCAGCAGAACCCCCTTCGTGGGACAGGGTTGGGCACCCCTCCACTTT. The full variable domain, rest sourced from reference TRBV28 and TRBJ1-6, is DVKVTQSSRYLVKRTGEKVFLECVQDMDHENMFWYRQDPGLGLRLIYFSYDVKMKEKGDIPEGYSVSREKKERFSLILESASTNQTSMYLCASRTPFVGQGWAPLHFGNGTRLTVT.